The 22 T cell receptor beta chains below were found in one sample sequenced in a study of CD8 T cells in ankylosing spondylitis. From the 5' RACE reads, TCRdb called clonotypes with MiXCR, one entry per CDR3 protein. The sample has around 130,000 distinct CDR3 sequences; around 15% are singletons. Sequencing was carried out using blood, either unsorted or a sorted T cell fraction (not recorded which). The receptors shown here come from a female donor with ankylosing spondylitis or in good health (not recorded which).

This clonotype was seen ten or more times. This chain uses TRBV5-1 with TRBJ2-2; unclear D gene. CDR1 and CDR2 from the germline V gene are SGHRS and YFSETQ. This CDR3 is built from 17 residues. The ends were cut back, 4 bases at V and 0 bases at J, with 16 bases in the middle. CDR3 in amino acids: CASSPRGHRSNTGELFF. The CDR3 coding sequence is TGCGCCAGCAGCCCAAGAGGTCACAGATCGAACACCGGGGAGCTGTTTTTT. Full variable domain (remainder filled in from reference TRBV5-1 and TRBJ2-2): KAGVTQTPRYLIKTRGQQVTLSCSPISGHRSVSWYQQTPGQGLQFLFEYFSETQRNKGNFPGRFSGRQFSNSRSEMNVSTLELGDSALYLCASSPRGHRSNTGELFFGEGSRLTVL.

This clonotype was detected many times. This chain connects TRBV20-1 to TRBJ2-2; unclear D gene. In germline, CDR1 is DFQATT, CDR2 SNEGSKA (reference sequence). CDR3 length equals 14 residues. V was shortened by 2 bases and J by 1 base, with 8 bases between the two germline ends. The CDR3 region has the DNA TGCAGTGCTAGATCTCTAGGGAACACCGGGGAGCTGTTTTTT. This encodes CSARSLGNTGELFF.

This chain connects TRBV20-1 to TRBJ2-3; TRBD2 agrees at 11 bases. V was pared by 1 base and J by 0 bases, with 12 bases of the junction left unmatched. Germline loops: CDR1 DFQATT, CDR2 SNEGSKA (reference sequence). The CDR3 runs to 19 residues. CDR3 amino acids: CSARVGGTSGLSSTDTQYF. The CDR3, as DNA: TGCAGTGCTAGAGTGGGGGGGACTAGCGGCTTGTCTAGCACAGATACGCAGTATTTT.

Many counts were recorded for this clonotype. J is TRBJ2-7 and V is TRBV7-6, with D perhaps matching TRBD1 (6 bases). Germline CDR1 SGHVS, CDR2 FNYEAQ. Trimming removed 5 bases from V and 2 bases from J, with 25 bases in between. CDR3 length: 18 amino acids. DNA for the CDR3: TGTGCCAGCAGCGCTAGGGCCCCCCGACAGGCCCAGGCCTACGAGCAGTACTTC. Translation: CASSARAPRQAQAYEQYF.

A few counts support this clonotype. This chain uses TRBV7-9 with TRBJ1-2; TRBD1 might be the D (5 bases). This CDR3 has 13 amino acids. From germline, CDR1 is SEHNR and CDR2 FQNEAQ (reference sequence). Trimming removed 3 bases at V and 9 bases at J, with 14 bases between. CDR3 DNA: TGTGCCAGCAGCTTCTCAGGGAGTTTTAGCTACACCTTC. This translates into CASSFSGSFSYTF.

This clonotype turned up a few times. The rearrangement joins TRBV12-3 or TRBV12-4 to TRBJ2-1; 8 bases match TRBD2. The trim removed 4 bases at V and 5 bases at J, leaving 4 bases unmatched. This CDR3 spans 14 amino acids. Here the CDR3 DNA reads TGTGCCAGCAGTTCTCGGGAGGGTAACAATGAGCAGTTCTTC. This encodes CASSSREGNNEQFF.

This clonotype was counted at least ten times. This chain links TRBV7-9 with TRBJ2-7; 10 bases agree with TRBD2. Germline loops: CDR1 SEHNR, CDR2 FQNEAQ (reference sequence). Germline trimming cut 5 bases from V and 0 bases from J; bases unmatched to any gene: 4. This CDR3 spans 15 amino acids. CDR3 sequence (DNA): TGTGCCAGCAGCCTGGGACTAGCGAACTCCTACGAGCAGTACTTC. Translating gives CASSLGLANSYEQYF.

This clonotype was counted between two and nine times. The chain uses TRBV12-3 or TRBV12-4 and TRBJ2-3; 8 bases line up with TRBD2. The CDR3 totals 15 residues. With 3 bases clipped from V and 3 bases from J, the junction kept 5 bases outside the gene matches. CDR3: CASSLRGDETDTQYF. The CDR3, as DNA: TGTGCCAGCAGTTTGCGGGGGGACGAGACAGATACGCAGTATTTT.

This clonotype occurred many times. This chain joins TRBV9 and TRBJ1-1; the D is unclear. This CDR3 comprises 12 residues. From germline, CDR1 is SGDLS and CDR2 YYNGEE. Deletions cut 0 bases from V and 7 bases from J, with 7 bases between. The CDR3 here is CASSVVMGEAFF. Here the CDR3 DNA reads TGTGCCAGCAGCGTAGTGATGGGTGAAGCTTTCTTT.

The chain joins TRBV20-1 to TRBJ2-5, with D perhaps matching TRBD2 (7 bases). Germline CDR1 DFQATT, CDR2 SNEGSKA (reference sequence). The germline V and J ends were trimmed by 6 bases and 4 bases, with 18 bases remaining between them. CDR3 length: 14 residues. This chain's CDR3 is CSASPLGGLETQYF. CDR3 coding DNA: TGCAGTGCCAGCCCCTTGGGGGGGCTAGAGACCCAGTACTTC.

The rearrangement links TRBV7-3 to TRBJ2-1; unclear D gene. This CDR3 region has 13 residues. Germline V gene lookup returns CDR1 SGHTA and CDR2 FQGTGA. Trimming removed 4 bases from V and 12 bases from J, with 16 bases in between. CDR3 sequence (DNA): TGTGCCAGCAGCTCACTACCTAAATCGAGGCAGTTCTTC. It is translated as CASSSLPKSRQFF.

This clonotype was recorded many times. The genes are TRBV9 and TRBJ2-2; D is uncertain. V gave up 4 bases and J gave up 6 bases, with 10 bases separating them. The CDR3 is 13 residues long. The germline CDR1 and CDR2 sequences are SGDLS and YYNGEE. The chain's CDR3 is CASSYVTPGELFF. DNA for the CDR3: TGTGCCAGCAGCTACGTCACGCCCGGGGAGCTGTTTTTT.

This chain connects TRBV5-1 to TRBJ1-5; no reliable D call. Trimming removed 4 bases from V and 1 base from J, with 9 bases in between. Germline CDR1 reads SGHRS; CDR2 reads YFSETQ. The CDR3 has 14 residues. CDR3 nucleotides: TGCGCCAGCAGCCCTGAGGGCAGCAATCAGCCCCAGCATTTT. This encodes CASSPEGSNQPQHF.

This clonotype was detected ten times or more. The J gene is TRBJ2-1, the V gene TRBV10-1; 9 bases align to TRBD2. CDR3 length equals 15 residues. The trim removed 4 bases at V and 4 bases at J, leaving 5 bases unmatched. Germline assignment: CDR1 WNHNN and CDR2 SYGVQD (reference sequence). The CDR3 DNA reads TGCGCCAGCAGTGCGACTAGCGGAGATTACAATGAGCAGTTCTTC. It encodes CASSATSGDYNEQFF.

The V and J genes are TRBV3-1 and TRBJ2-1; the D gene is possibly TRBD1 (7 bases). The V end lost 3 bases, the J end lost 6 bases, and 18 bases lay between the germline ends. The CDR3 has 16 residues. Looked up from germline, CDR1 is LGHDT and CDR2 is YNNKEL (reference sequence). The CDR3 loop is CASSQSSGGGFNEQFF. The CDR3 region has the DNA TGTGCCAGCAGCCAGTCCTCAGGAGGGGGCTTCAATGAGCAGTTCTTC.

The chain carries TRBV7-3 and TRBJ2-1; D is perhaps TRBD1 (6 bases). Germline V lookup: CDR1 SGHTA, CDR2 FQGTGA. The CDR3 is 12 amino acids. V shed 5 bases and J shed 9 bases, with 11 bases lying between them. CDR3 region: CASSPGDGEQFF. CDR3 nucleotides: TGTGCCAGCAGCCCAGGGGACGGTGAGCAGTTCTTC. The variable domain in full, with the rest retrieved from reference TRBV7-3 and TRBJ2-1, is GAGVSQTPSNKVTEKGKYVELRCDPISGHTALYWYRQSLGQGPEFLIYFQGTGAADDSGLPNDRFFAVRPEGSVSTLKIQRTERGDSAVYLCASSPGDGEQFFGPGTRLTVL.

The chain combines TRBV11-2 with TRBJ2-7, with D possibly being TRBD1 or TRBD2 (5 bases each). CDR1 SGHAT and CDR2 FQNNGV come from the germline V gene. Trimming pared 7 bases from V and 3 bases from J, leaving 22 bases between. There are 16 residues in the CDR3. The CDR3 loop is CASTQEGQKNFYEQYF. CDR3 coding DNA: TGTGCCAGCACCCAAGAGGGGCAGAAAAACTTCTACGAGCAGTACTTC.

This CDR3 reads CASSLTSGRETQYF. In DNA, the CDR3 is TGTGCCAGCAGCTTGACTAGCGGGAGGGAGACCCAGTACTTC. V and J are TRBV5-5 and TRBJ2-5, with 12 nucleotides matching TRBD2. Germline CDR1 SGHKS, CDR2 YYEKEE (reference sequence). V shed 1 base, J shed 5 bases, and the junction held 0 bases outside the gene matches. The length of the CDR3 is 14 residues.

This clonotype was recorded many times. The V gene is TRBV15, the J gene TRBJ1-5, with unresolved D. The V end lost 1 base, the J end lost 0 bases, and 7 bases lay between the germline ends. Looked up from germline, CDR1 is LNHNV and CDR2 is YYDKDF (reference sequence). CDR3 length: 15 amino acids. CDR3 residues: CATSRAGTSNQPQHF. CDR3 nucleotide sequence: TGTGCCACCAGCAGAGCAGGCACTAGCAATCAGCCCCAGCATTTT.

Many counts were recorded for this clonotype. This chain connects TRBV7-6 to TRBJ1-1; D not certain. This CDR3 has 13 residues. Per germline, CDR1 SGHVS and CDR2 FNYEAQ. V lost 4 bases to trimming and J lost 5 bases, with 11 bases between them. CDR3 residues: CASSSIWTTEAFF. In DNA, the CDR3 is TGTGCCAGCAGCTCGATTTGGACGACTGAAGCTTTCTTT.

The chain uses TRBV30 and TRBJ1-5; TRBD1 matches 10 bases. The CDR3 is 14 residues long. After removal of 3 bases from V and 6 bases from J, the junction contained 5 bases not matched to a gene. From germline, CDR1 is GTSNPN and CDR2 SVGIG (reference sequence). This CDR3 reads CAWRGTGDGQPQHF. CDR3 sequence (DNA): TGTGCCTGGAGAGGGACAGGGGACGGTCAGCCCCAGCATTTT.

In this sample, this clonotype turned up many times. The chain recombines TRBV20-1 with TRBJ2-1; TRBD2 aligns across 11 bases. The CDR3 extends over 18 amino acids. The germline V gene encodes CDR1 DFQATT and CDR2 SNEGSKA (reference sequence). The trim removed 4 bases at V and 3 bases at J, leaving 14 bases unmatched. DNA for the CDR3: TGCAGTGCTACACCTAACCTAGCGGGAGGAGTCTTCTACAATGAGCAGTTCTTC. This translates into CSATPNLAGGVFYNEQFF.